The 6 T cell receptor beta chains below all came from one sample that was sequenced in a study of blood T cell repertoires in COVID-19. TCRdb's copy holds only in-frame clones and misses some; the assay was immunoSEQ multiplex PCR. The sample contains over 200,000 clones, about nine tenths of which appear only once. Sequencing input: PBMCs or T cells enriched from blood (not recorded which). The receptor source for this set is a human donor in a cohort exposed to, infected with or recovered from COVID-19 (not recorded which). The donor label of this sample is uncertain.

The chain has TRBV7-2 and TRBJ1-2, with 8 bases fitting TRBD1. Germline V gives CDR1 SGHTA, CDR2 FQGNSA. The trim removed 2 bases at V and 7 bases at J, leaving 12 bases unmatched. The CDR3 sequence is 16 residues long. The CDR3 protein is CASSLYRTGREGGYTF. The CDR3 nucleotides read TGTGCCAGCAGCTTATACCGGACAGGGAGGGAAGGTGGCTACACCTTC.

CDR3 protein: CASSHDLDIPYGYTF. CDR3 bases: TGTGCCAGCAGCCATGATCTGGACATTCCCTATGGCTACACCTTC. The rearrangement links TRBV14 to TRBJ1-2; TRBD1 might be the D (5 bases). Germline loops: CDR1 SGHDN, CDR2 FVKESK. The CDR3 is made up of 15 amino acids. Trimming removed 3 bases from V and 4 bases from J, with 15 bases in between.

V usage is TRBV6-4 and J usage is TRBJ2-3; D is possibly TRBD2 (6 bases). V lost 6 bases and J lost 3, with 10 bases in between. Germline V gene sequence: CDR1 MRHNA, CDR2 SNTAGT. The CDR3 length is 13 residues. This CDR3 is CASSRDFTDTQYF. The CDR3 nucleotides are TGTGCCAGCAGCCGGGACTTTACAGATACGCAGTATTTT.

This clone occurred a few times. V usage is TRBV5-6 and J usage is TRBJ1-5; 9 bases agree with TRBD1. Germline CDR1 and CDR2: SGHDT and YYEEEE. The CDR3 length is 15 residues. J gave up 4 bases and V 4 bases, and 6 bases lay outside the gene matches. This chain's CDR3 is CASSPGTGLNQPQHF. CDR3 nucleotides: TGTGCCAGCAGCCCCGGGACAGGGCTTAATCAGCCCCAGCATTTT.

V is TRBV30 and J is TRBJ1-2; 8 nucleotides match TRBD1. This CDR3 spans 14 amino acids. Trimming cost V 0 bases and J 2 bases; bases outside gene matches: 2. Looked up from germline, CDR1 is GTSNPN and CDR2 is SVGIG (reference sequence). The CDR3 here is CAWSVQGVNYGYTF. In DNA form, the CDR3 reads TGTGCCTGGAGTGTACAGGGGGTGAACTATGGCTACACCTTC.

This clone was counted between two and nine times. The CDR3 loop reads CASSPSNRGGEAFF. The DNA of the CDR3 is TGTGCCAGCTCCCCAAGTAACAGGGGGGGTGAAGCTTTCTTT. The chain joins TRBV18 to TRBJ1-1; 8 bases map to TRBD1. V was clipped by 6 bases and J by 7 bases; unmatched bases: 10. Germline V lookup: CDR1 KGHSH, CDR2 LQKENI. CDR3 size: 14 residues.